One sample yielded the 4 T cell receptor beta chains listed below, sequenced in a study of graft-versus-host responses after intestinal transplantation. Repertoires were generated with immunoSEQ multiplex PCR, while TCRdb's copy carries only in-frame clones and drops some. The sample lists around 7,400 clones, roughly two thirds occurring once. Graft-derived tissue was subjected to processing to liberate intraepithelial and lamina propria lymphocytes. The source material was ileum tissue, sampled less than 60 days after transplant. The receptors here all came from a human patient who received an intestinal transplant, so some T cells may come from the graft donor.

The rearrangement joins TRBV7-2 to TRBJ1-1; no definite D call. In germline, CDR1 is SGHTA, CDR2 FQGNSA. This CDR3 contains 15 residues. Trimming left V 5 bases short and J 3 bases short, with 16 bases between. CDR3 amino acids: CASSDTAGFDTEAFF. Here the CDR3 DNA reads TGTGCCAGCAGCGACACCGCGGGGTTCGACACTGAAGCTTTCTTT.

This rearrangement joins TRBV9 to TRBJ2-1, with D possibly TRBD2 on 6 matching bases. Germline values: CDR1 SGDLS, CDR2 YYNGEE. V was clipped by 0 bases and J by 2 bases, with 9 bases between them. The CDR3 runs to 15 residues. In DNA, the CDR3 is TGTGCCAGCAGCGTAGAAAGCGGGCCCTACAATGAGCAGTTCTTC. It encodes CASSVESGPYNEQFF.

This chain connects TRBV7-3 to TRBJ2-3, with D unresolved. V was trimmed by 4 bases and J by 5 bases, leaving 10 bases between them. Germline V gives CDR1 SGHTA, CDR2 FQGTGA. There are 13 residues in the CDR3. The CDR3 sequence: CASSSRSQDTQYF. CDR3 sequence (DNA): TGTGCCAGCAGCTCCCGATCACAAGATACGCAGTATTTT. Filled out from reference TRBV7-3 and TRBJ2-3, the complete variable domain reads GAGVSQTPSNKVTEKGKYVELRCDPISGHTALYWYRQSLGQGPEFLIYFQGTGAADDSGLPNDRFFAVRPEGSVSTLKIQRTERGDSAVYLCASSSRSQDTQYFGPGTRLTVL.

The V gene is TRBV15, the J gene TRBJ2-3; possible D gene TRBD2, 7 bases. Trimming stripped 3 bases from V and 4 bases from J, with 17 bases between. The length of the CDR3 is 16 residues. The germline CDR1 and CDR2 sequences are LNHNV and YYDKDF (reference sequence). In DNA form, the CDR3 reads TGTGCCACCAGCAGTATGGGTGGCGGGGGCTCAGATACGCAGTATTTT. Its translation: CATSSMGGGGSDTQYF.